Listed below are T cell receptor beta chains from one sample, sequenced in a study of blood T cells in healthy people across ages. TCRdb reanalysed the 5' RACE reads using MiXCR and keeps one entry per CDR3 protein. The sample records about 930,000 distinct CDR3 sequences, approximately 32% being singletons. These data also formed part of another study, on T cells of mothers and their children.

Sequenced input: blood. The receptor set was obtained from a woman aged 40 to 50 in good health. The CDR3 runs from the conserved cysteine through the conserved F or W. D genes are given only for firm matches. Expanded clones are given a class, and other clones once, few, many or no size at all.

D: NA; J: TRBJ2-7; size: many; V: TRBV27; DNA: TGTGCCAGCAGTTTAAAGGTACAGGGCTCCTACGAGCAGTACTTC; CDR3: CASSLKVQGSYEQYF
D: TRBD1; J: TRBJ1-4; size: NA; V: TRBV7-9; DNA: TGTGCCATCGACACTCCAGGGGGGGTTAGTGAAAAACTGTTTTTT; CDR3: CAIDTPGGVSEKLFF
D: NA; J: TRBJ2-3; size: NA; V: TRBV12-3/TRBV12-4; DNA: TGTGCCAGCACCTGGGGCCCGACAGTGATCACAGATACGCAGTATTTT; CDR3: CASTWGPTVITDTQYF
D: NA; J: TRBJ1-1; size: few; V: TRBV6-5; DNA: TGTGCCAGCAGTTACGAAAGGCCTACCACTGAAGCTTTCTTT; CDR3: CASSYERPTTEAFF
D: NA; J: TRBJ2-1; size: many; V: TRBV7-2; DNA: TGTGCCAGCAGCTTACTTCCGGGGAATGAGCAGTTCTTC; CDR3: CASSLLPGNEQFF
D: NA; J: TRBJ2-3; size: NA; V: TRBV5-1; DNA: TGCGCCAGCAGCTGGGGTCTAGCCCGGGCCGACACAGATACGCAGTATTTT; CDR3: CASSWGLARADTDTQYF
D: NA; J: TRBJ2-1; size: NA; V: TRBV7-2; DNA: TGTGCCAGCAGCTGGGTCAGGGGTCACGATGAGCAGTTCTTC; CDR3: CASSWVRGHDEQFF
D: NA; J: TRBJ2-5; size: many; V: TRBV2; DNA: TGTGCCAGCAGTGAAGGGGGACTGATACAAGAGACCCAGTACTTC; CDR3: CASSEGGLIQETQYF
D: TRBD2; J: TRBJ2-1; size: once; V: TRBV30; DNA: TGTGCCTGGAGCGGGGGGGCCCACCTTTACAATGAGCAGTTCTTC; CDR3: CAWSGGAHLYNEQFF
D: NA; J: TRBJ2-5; size: NA; V: TRBV27; DNA: TGTGCCAGCAGCAACGCAAAGGTAGCCACGTACTTC; CDR3: CASSNAKVATYF
D: TRBD2; J: TRBJ2-7; size: few; V: TRBV14; DNA: TGTGCCAGCAGCGATAGCGGGGCCGCCTACGAGCAGTACTTC; CDR3: CASSDSGAAYEQYF
D: TRBD1; J: TRBJ1-6; size: NA; V: TRBV9; DNA: TGTGCCAGCGGATCTGGGGACAGATCTTCACCCCTCCACTTT; CDR3: CASGSGDRSSPLHF
D: NA; J: TRBJ2-5; size: NA; V: TRBV7-2; DNA: TGTGCCAGCAGCTCCACCTACTTGGTTATAGAGACCCAGTACTTC; CDR3: CASSSTYLVIETQYF
D: NA; J: TRBJ1-5; size: many; V: TRBV7-2; DNA: TGTGCCAGCAGCCCCGAGGCGGGTTTTGTTTATCAGCCCCAGCATTTT; CDR3: CASSPEAGFVYQPQHF
D: NA; J: TRBJ2-7; size: many; V: TRBV3-1; DNA: TGTGCCAGCAGTCACCCAGGGGACGAGCAGTACTTC; CDR3: CASSHPGDEQYF
D: NA; J: TRBJ2-3; size: many; V: TRBV7-2; DNA: TGTGCCAGCAGCTCGGAGGGACTGACAGATACGCAGTATTTT; CDR3: CASSSEGLTDTQYF
D: NA; J: TRBJ2-4; size: few; V: TRBV7-2; DNA: TGTGCCAGCAGCTTAGTGTTCGCCAGCAAAAACATTCAGTACTTC; CDR3: CASSLVFASKNIQYF
D: NA; J: TRBJ2-1; size: NA; V: TRBV11-2; DNA: TGTGCCAGCACCATGAATAGGGGGGGTAAGCAGTTCTTC; CDR3: CASTMNRGGKQFF
D: TRBD1; J: TRBJ1-2; size: NA; V: TRBV15; DNA: TGTGCCACCAGCAGTGGGGGACAGGCGCACTATGGCTACACCTTC; CDR3: CATSSGGQAHYGYTF
D: TRBD1; J: TRBJ2-7; size: many; V: TRBV2; DNA: TGTGCCAGCATTGGGACAGGGGGCTACGAGCAGTACTTC; CDR3: CASIGTGGYEQYF
D: NA; J: TRBJ2-1; size: few; V: TRBV28; DNA: TGTGCCAGCAGCATCTCCGGGACCTACAATGAGCAGTTCTTC; CDR3: CASSISGTYNEQFF
D: TRBD1; J: TRBJ1-1; size: few; V: TRBV4-1; DNA: TGCGCCAGCGACCAGGGGGCTACGAGAACTGAAGCTTTCTTT; CDR3: CASDQGATRTEAFF
D: NA; J: TRBJ1-2; size: few; V: TRBV27; DNA: TGTGCCAGCAGTCCCAGGGGTTGGGGCTACACCTTC; CDR3: CASSPRGWGYTF
D: NA; J: TRBJ2-2; size: NA; V: TRBV5-1; DNA: TGCGCCAGCAGCCCAGGAGAGTACACCGGGGAGCGGTTTTTT; CDR3: CASSPGEYTGERFF
D: NA; J: TRBJ1-2; size: many; V: TRBV9; DNA: TGTGCCAGCAGCGTAGCCGACGGGTTTAGCTACACCTTC; CDR3: CASSVADGFSYTF
D: NA; J: TRBJ1-5; size: NA; V: TRBV28; DNA: TGTGCCAGCAGTTTGTATCCGGGATCCCTCAGAAATAGCAATCAGCCCCAGCATTTT; CDR3: CASSLYPGSLRNSNQPQHF
D: NA; J: TRBJ1-2; size: NA; V: TRBV28; DNA: TGTGCCAGCTTAGGGATCTCTGGCTACACCTTC; CDR3: CASLGISGYTF